Described below is a single T cell receptor (beta chain) sequence and its context. Antigen: not known. The assay was carried out at the deep level. Clones were read by immunoSEQ multiplex PCR, and TCRdb kept only the in-frame ones, dropping some. Found here are 2 million to 2.5 million clones, about 92% of them singletons; the top ten hold 0.39%. In the CD4+ fraction, cells were divided into CD45RA+ naive and CD45RA-negative memory subsets. This entry belongs to a study of shared clonotypes between healthy human individuals. For the study at large: Per donor, CD8 memory used one plate, CD8 naive used two, CD4 memory used three and CD4 naive used three. Study-level points and caveats: Clonotypes not shared had lower generation probabilities than those common to all four donors.

The V gene's germline CDR1 is SGHVS and CDR2 FNYEAQ. The V and J ends lost 2 bases and 4 bases respectively, with 11 bases between them. The CDR3 is 15 residues long. The rearrangement links TRBV7-6 to TRBJ1-4; D is undetermined. This clonotype originated in a man younger than 35 in good health. Some clones in this sample may be carry-over from other donors' samples. The sequenced material came from naive CD4+ T cells from PBMCs. The subset here: CD45RA+ positively selected. Here the CDR3 DNA reads TGTGCCAGCAGCTTATGGCATCGGCTTAATGAAAAACTGTTTTTT. It yields the protein CASSLWHRLNEKLFF.